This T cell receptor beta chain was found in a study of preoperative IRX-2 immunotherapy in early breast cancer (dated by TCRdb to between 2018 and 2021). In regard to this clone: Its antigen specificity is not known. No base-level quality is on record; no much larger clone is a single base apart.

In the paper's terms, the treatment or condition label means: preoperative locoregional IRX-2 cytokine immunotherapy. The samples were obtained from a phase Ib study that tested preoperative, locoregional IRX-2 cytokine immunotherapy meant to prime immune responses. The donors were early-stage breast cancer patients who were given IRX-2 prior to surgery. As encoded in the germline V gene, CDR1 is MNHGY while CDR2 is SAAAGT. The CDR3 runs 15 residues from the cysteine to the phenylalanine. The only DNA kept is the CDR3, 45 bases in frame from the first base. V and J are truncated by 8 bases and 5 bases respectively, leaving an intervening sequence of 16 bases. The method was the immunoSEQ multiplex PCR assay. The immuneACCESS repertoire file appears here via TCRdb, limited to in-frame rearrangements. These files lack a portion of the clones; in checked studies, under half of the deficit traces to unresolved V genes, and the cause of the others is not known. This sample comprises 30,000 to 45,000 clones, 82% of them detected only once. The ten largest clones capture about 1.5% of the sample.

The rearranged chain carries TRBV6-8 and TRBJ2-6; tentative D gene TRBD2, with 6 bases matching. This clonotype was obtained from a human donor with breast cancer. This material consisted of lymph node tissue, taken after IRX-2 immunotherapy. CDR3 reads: CASGWRGDWANVLTF. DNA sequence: TGTGCCAGCGGGTGGAGGGGTGACTGGGCCAACGTCCTGACTTTC.